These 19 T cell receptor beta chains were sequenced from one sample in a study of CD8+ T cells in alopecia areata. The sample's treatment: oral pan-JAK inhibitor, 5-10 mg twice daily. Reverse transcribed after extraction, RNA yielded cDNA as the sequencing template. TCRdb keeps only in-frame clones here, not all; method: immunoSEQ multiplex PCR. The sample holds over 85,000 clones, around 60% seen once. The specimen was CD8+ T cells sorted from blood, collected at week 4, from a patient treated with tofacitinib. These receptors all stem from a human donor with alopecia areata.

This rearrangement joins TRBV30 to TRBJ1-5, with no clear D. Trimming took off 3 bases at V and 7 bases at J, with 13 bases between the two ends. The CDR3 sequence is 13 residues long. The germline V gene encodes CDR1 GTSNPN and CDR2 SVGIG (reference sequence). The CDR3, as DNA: TGTGCCTGGAGCACGGAGGCCATACAGCCCCAGCATTTT. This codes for CAWSTEAIQPQHF.

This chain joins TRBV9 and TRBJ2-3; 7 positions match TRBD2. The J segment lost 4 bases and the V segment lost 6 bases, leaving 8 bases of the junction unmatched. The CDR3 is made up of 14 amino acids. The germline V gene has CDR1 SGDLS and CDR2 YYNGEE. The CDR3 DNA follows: TGTGCCAGCACCACTAGCGCCCCTTCAGATACGCAGTATTTT. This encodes CASTTSAPSDTQYF.

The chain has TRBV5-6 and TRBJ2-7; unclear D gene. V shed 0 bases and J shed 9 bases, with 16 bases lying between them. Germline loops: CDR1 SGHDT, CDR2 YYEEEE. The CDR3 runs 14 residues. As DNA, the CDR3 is TGTGCCAGCAGCTTGGCCGGAACCGACATAGCGCAGTACTTC. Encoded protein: CASSLAGTDIAQYF. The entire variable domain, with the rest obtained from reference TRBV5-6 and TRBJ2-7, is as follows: DAGVTQSPTHLIKTRGQQVTLRCSPKSGHDTVSWYQQALGQGPQFIFQYYEEEERQRGNFPDRFSGHQFPNYSSELNVNALLLGDSALYLCASSLAGTDIAQYFGPGTRLTVT.

CDR3 coding DNA: TGTGCCAGCAGCTTGTCGGCCGGGACAGGGCCTAATCAGCCCCAGCATTTT. It is translated as CASSLSAGTGPNQPQHF. The V and J genes are TRBV5-6 and TRBJ1-5, with 9 bases fitting TRBD1. In germline, CDR1 is SGHDT, CDR2 YYEEEE. The V segment lost 1 base and the J segment 4 bases; nucleotides outside the gene matches: 9. The CDR3 totals 17 residues. Full variable domain (outside the CDR3, taken from reference TRBV5-6 and TRBJ1-5): DAGVTQSPTHLIKTRGQQVTLRCSPKSGHDTVSWYQQALGQGPQFIFQYYEEEERQRGNFPDRFSGHQFPNYSSELNVNALLLGDSALYLCASSLSAGTGPNQPQHFGDGTRLSIL.

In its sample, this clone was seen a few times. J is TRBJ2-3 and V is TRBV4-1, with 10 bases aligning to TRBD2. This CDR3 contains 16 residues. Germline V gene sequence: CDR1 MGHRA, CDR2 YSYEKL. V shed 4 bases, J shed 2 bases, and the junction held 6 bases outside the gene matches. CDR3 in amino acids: CASSPRTSGITDTQYF. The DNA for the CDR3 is TGCGCCAGCAGCCCCCGGACTAGCGGTATCACAGATACGCAGTATTTT.

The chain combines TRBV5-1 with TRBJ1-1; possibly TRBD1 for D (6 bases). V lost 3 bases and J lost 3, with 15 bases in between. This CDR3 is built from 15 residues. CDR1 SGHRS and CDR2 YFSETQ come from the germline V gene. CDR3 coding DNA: TGCGCCAGCAGCTCCGAGGGGGGCTGGGACACTGAAGCTTTCTTT. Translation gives CASSSEGGWDTEAFF. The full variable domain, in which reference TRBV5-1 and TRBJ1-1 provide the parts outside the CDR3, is KAGVTQTPRYLIKTRGQQVTLSCSPISGHRSVSWYQQTPGQGLQFLFEYFSETQRNKGNFPGRFSGRQFSNSRSEMNVSTLELGDSALYLCASSSEGGWDTEAFFGQGTRLTVV.

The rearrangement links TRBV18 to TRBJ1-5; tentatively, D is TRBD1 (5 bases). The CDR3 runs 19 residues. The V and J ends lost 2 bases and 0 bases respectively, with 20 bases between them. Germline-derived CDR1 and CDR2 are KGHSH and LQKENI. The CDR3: CASSPTHITGTDSNQPQHF. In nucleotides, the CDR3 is TGTGCCAGCTCACCAACTCACATCACCGGGACGGATAGCAATCAGCCCCAGCATTTT.

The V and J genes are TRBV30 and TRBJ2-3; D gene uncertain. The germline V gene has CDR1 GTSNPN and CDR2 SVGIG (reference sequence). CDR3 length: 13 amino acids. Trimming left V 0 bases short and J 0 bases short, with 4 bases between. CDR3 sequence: CAWSVLSTDTQYF. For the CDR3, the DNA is TGTGCCTGGAGTGTACTAAGCACAGATACGCAGTATTTT.

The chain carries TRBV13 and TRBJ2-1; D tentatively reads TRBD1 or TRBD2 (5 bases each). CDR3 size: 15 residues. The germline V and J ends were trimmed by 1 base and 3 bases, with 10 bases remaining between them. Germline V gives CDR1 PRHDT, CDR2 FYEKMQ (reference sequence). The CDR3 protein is CASSLERDLYNEQFF. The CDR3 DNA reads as TGTGCCAGCAGCTTAGAGAGGGACCTCTACAATGAGCAGTTCTTC.

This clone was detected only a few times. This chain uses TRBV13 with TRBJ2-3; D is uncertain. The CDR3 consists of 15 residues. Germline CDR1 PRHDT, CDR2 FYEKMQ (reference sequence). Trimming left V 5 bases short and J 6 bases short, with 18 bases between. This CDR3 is CASSQIPLRADTQYF. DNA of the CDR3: TGTGCCAGCAGCCAAATCCCCCTTCGAGCCGATACGCAGTATTTT.

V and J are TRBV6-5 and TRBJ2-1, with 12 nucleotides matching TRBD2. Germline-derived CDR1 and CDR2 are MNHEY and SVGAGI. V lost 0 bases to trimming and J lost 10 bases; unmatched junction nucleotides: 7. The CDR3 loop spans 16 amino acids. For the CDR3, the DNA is TGTGCCAGCAGTTACTCTGGGGGACTAGCGGGTTTCGAGCAGTTCTTC. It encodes CASSYSGGLAGFEQFF.

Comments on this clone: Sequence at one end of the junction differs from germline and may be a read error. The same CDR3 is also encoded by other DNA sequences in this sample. CDR3 bases: TGCGCCAGCAGCCAAGGGGTGACAGGTTTCTACGAGCAGTACTTC. Translation: CASSQGVTGFYEQYF. This chain uses TRBV7-9 with TRBJ2-7; weak D call: TRBD1 (6 bases). CDR3 length: 15 residues. Germline V gene lookup returns CDR1 SEHNR and CDR2 FQNEAQ (reference sequence).

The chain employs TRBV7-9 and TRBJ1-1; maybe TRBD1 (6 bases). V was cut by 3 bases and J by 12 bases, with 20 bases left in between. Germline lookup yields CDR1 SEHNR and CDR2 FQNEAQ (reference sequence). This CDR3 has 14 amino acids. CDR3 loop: CASSFSKPTGPSFF. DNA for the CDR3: TGTGCCAGCAGCTTCTCCAAGCCAACAGGGCCCTCTTTCTTT. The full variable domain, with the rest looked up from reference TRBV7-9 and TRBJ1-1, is DTGVSQNPRHKITKRGQNVTFRCDPISEHNRLYWYRQTLGQGPEFLTYFQNEAQLEKSRLLSDRFSAERPKGSFSTLEIQRTEQGDSAMYLCASSFSKPTGPSFFGQGTRLTVV.

The CDR3 loop is CASSQGTEAFF. CDR3 nucleotide sequence: TGCGCCAGCAGCCAAGGAACTGAAGCTTTCTTT. J is TRBJ1-1 and V is TRBV4-1; D is uncertain. Germline-derived CDR1 and CDR2 are MGHRA and YSYEKL. Trimming left V 1 base short and J 5 bases short, with 2 bases between. CDR3 length: 11 residues.

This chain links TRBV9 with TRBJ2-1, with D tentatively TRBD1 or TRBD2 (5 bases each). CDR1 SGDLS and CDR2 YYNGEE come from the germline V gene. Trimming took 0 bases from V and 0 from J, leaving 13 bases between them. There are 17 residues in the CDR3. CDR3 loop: CASSVAGTSSSYNEQFF. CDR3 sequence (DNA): TGTGCCAGCAGCGTAGCGGGGACGTCTAGCTCCTACAATGAGCAGTTCTTC.

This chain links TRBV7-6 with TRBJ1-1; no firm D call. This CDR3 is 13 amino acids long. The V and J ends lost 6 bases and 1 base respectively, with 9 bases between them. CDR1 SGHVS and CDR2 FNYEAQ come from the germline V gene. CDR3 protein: CASRHGENTEAFF. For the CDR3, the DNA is TGTGCCAGCAGACACGGAGAGAACACTGAAGCTTTCTTT.

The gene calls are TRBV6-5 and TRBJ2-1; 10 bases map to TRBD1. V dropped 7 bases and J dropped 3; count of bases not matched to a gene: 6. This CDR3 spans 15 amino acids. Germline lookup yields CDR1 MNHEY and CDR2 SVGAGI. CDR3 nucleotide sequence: TGTGCCAGCAAGCTAGGGACAGGGGACTACAATGAGCAGTTCTTC. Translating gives CASKLGTGDYNEQFF.

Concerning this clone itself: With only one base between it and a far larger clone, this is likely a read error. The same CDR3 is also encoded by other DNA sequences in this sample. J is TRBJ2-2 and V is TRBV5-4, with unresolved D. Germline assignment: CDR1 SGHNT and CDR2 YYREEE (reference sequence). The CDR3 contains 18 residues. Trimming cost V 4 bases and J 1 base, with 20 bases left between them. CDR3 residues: CASSQGVLVWGNTGELFF. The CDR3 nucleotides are TGTGCCAGCAGCCAAGGTGTTTTAGTTTGGGGGAACACCGGGGAGCTGTTTTTT.

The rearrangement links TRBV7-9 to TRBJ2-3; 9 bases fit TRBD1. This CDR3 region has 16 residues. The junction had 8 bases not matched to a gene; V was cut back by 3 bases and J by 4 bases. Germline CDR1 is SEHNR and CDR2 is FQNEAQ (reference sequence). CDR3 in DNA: TGTGCCAGCAGCTTTACCCCGGGACAGGGCGCAGATACGCAGTATTTT. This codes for CASSFTPGQGADTQYF.